A selection of T cell receptor beta chains follows, all from one sample in a study of cytomegalovirus exposure and HLA in healthy donors. TCRdb's table, derived via immunoSEQ multiplex PCR, lists solely in-frame clones and lacks some. Among about 77,000 clones, about 71% were seen once, and the ten largest hold about 7%. The specimen was PBMCs. Receptors were obtained from a middle-aged woman in good health and CMV-seronegative. Both conserved end residues are part of each CDR3. Fields, in order: V gene, clone size, D gene, J gene, CDR3 protein, CDR3 DNA. The D gene is left open where the match is weak. Not every row has a clone size; where given, it reads once, few, many or a size class.

>TRBV30|NA|NA|TRBJ2-7
CAWRTDTSYEQYF
TGTGCCTGGAGGACGGACACCTCCTACGAGCAGTACTTC
>TRBV7-6|few|NA|TRBJ1-3
CAIAQVNSGNTIYF
TGTGCCATCGCACAGGTGAACTCTGGAAACACCATATATTTT
>TRBV30|few|NA|TRBJ2-1
CAWNEGGSYNEQFF
TGTGCCTGGAATGAAGGGGGCTCCTACAATGAGCAGTTCTTC
>TRBV29-1|NA|NA|TRBJ1-1
CSVLPGNTEAFF
TGCAGCGTTCTGCCCGGGAACACTGAAGCTTTCTTT
>TRBV7-9|NA|NA|TRBJ2-1
CASSPVGTYNEQFF
TGTGCCAGCAGCCCGGTCGGGACTTACAATGAGCAGTTCTTC
>TRBV4-3|NA|NA|TRBJ2-7
CASSYRAGDSYEQYF
TGCGCCAGCTCTTACAGGGCGGGGGATTCCTACGAGCAGTACTTC
>TRBV4-3|NA|TRBD2|TRBJ2-7
CASSQDHGLAGEYEQYF
TGCGCCAGCAGCCAAGATCACGGACTAGCGGGAGAATACGAGCAGTACTTC
>TRBV28|NA|NA|TRBJ2-7
CASSLLYREQYF
TGTGCCAGCAGTCTCCTTTACAGGGAGCAGTACTTC
>TRBV10-3|NA|TRBD2|TRBJ2-1
CATTSGSSYNEQFF
TGTGCCACCACTAGCGGGAGCTCCTACAATGAGCAGTTCTTC
>TRBV7-2|NA|NA|TRBJ2-7
CASSLGRASEQYF
TGTGCCAGCAGCTTAGGGAGGGCATCCGAGCAGTACTTC
>TRBV9|NA|TRBD1|TRBJ2-2
CASSPQTGSTGELFF
TGTGCCAGCAGCCCACAGACAGGGTCCACCGGGGAGCTGTTTTTT
>TRBV5-1|NA|NA|TRBJ1-1
CASSSSGDAEAFF
TGCGCCAGCAGCTCCTCGGGGGACGCTGAAGCTTTCTTT